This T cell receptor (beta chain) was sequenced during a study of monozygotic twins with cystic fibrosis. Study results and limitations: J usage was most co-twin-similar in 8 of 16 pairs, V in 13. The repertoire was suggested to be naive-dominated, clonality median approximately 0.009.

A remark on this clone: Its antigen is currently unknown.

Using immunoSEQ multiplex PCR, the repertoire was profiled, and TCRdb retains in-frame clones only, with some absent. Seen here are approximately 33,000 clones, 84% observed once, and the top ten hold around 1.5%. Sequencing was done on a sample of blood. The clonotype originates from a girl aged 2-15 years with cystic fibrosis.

The CDR3 DNA reads TGTGCCTGGAGGGGCTGGGGCAGACCCAGCTCCTACGAGCAGTACTTC. This translates into CAWRGWGRPSSYEQYF. The chain links TRBV30 to TRBJ2-7; maybe TRBD1 (5 bases). CDR1 and CDR2 (germline): GTSNPN, SVGIG (reference sequence). Trimming pared 3 bases from V and 0 bases from J, leaving 18 bases between. The CDR3 contains 16 residues.